Given below is one T cell receptor (beta chain) in context. This specimen belongs to a study of blood T cell repertoires in COVID-19. As for the study in general: Acute and convalescent COVID-19 samples came from the United States, Italy and Spain. In each case, the material was cDNA or gDNA derived from T cells, B-cell-depleted T cells, or PBMCs.

The CDR3 is 15 residues long. Trimming shortened V by 8 bases and J by 2 bases, and 18 bases separated the two germline ends. Germline V gives CDR1 LNHDA, CDR2 SQIVND (reference sequence). In the source study's methods: Amplification of reference gene primers provided the estimated nucleated cell counts. This table comes from immunoSEQ multiplex PCR, and its TCRdb copy is limited to in-frame clones, with some not included. D and trimming come from the DNA, and the V and J calls and clone size come from that table. The sample holds approximately 170,000 clones, 86% seen once. This clonotype was obtained from an elderly woman in a cohort sampled during active or convalescent COVID-19. The chain recombines TRBV19 with TRBJ1-2; D uncertain. The sequencing sample was made of peripheral blood. This CDR3 is CASRRVSGRNYGYTF. CDR3 sequence (DNA): TGTGCCAGTCGTCGTGTTTCTGGGAGGAACTATGGCTACACCTTC.